This T cell receptor (beta chain) was sequenced in a study of control samples from healthy donors and cancer patients. Unmatched junction bases numbered 5, after V lost 6 bases and J lost 5 bases. CDR3 size: 13 residues. From germline, CDR1 is SNHLY and CDR2 FYNNEI. Sequencing used immunoSEQ multiplex PCR; TCRdb keeps in-frame clones, though not all of them. The sample lists fewer than 60,000 clones, approximately 87% occurring once. The chain employs TRBV2 and TRBJ1-2; TRBD1 matches 8 bases. Sample: PBMCs. The TCR was taken from a woman in her fifties or sixties with lung cancer. The CDR3 is CASSADREYGYTF. CDR3 coding DNA: TGTGCCAGCAGCGCGGACAGGGAGTATGGCTACACCTTC.